In this sample, the clone carrying this T cell receptor beta chain turned up many times. Antigen specificity is unknown. After removal of 1 base from V and 0 bases from J, the junction contained 2 bases not matched to a gene. CDR1 and CDR2 from the germline V gene are SGHVS and FNYEAQ. This CDR3 is built from 17 residues. The data belong to a study of naive and memory T cell subsets. An equimolar mix of two oligonucleotides served as the beta constant-region primer for TRBC1 and TRBC2. Nested alpha and beta constant-region primers with the SP2 primer drove four PCR rounds on ligated cDNA. An oligonucleotide with the SP2 primer and a 12-nucleotide UMI was ligated to the cDNA 3' end. One entry per CDR3 protein results from TCRdb running MiXCR on the UMI-ligation and nested PCR reads. The table has 150,000 or so distinct CDR3 sequences, roughly 22% seen once. Study-level findings and limits: A few larger clonotypes appeared in naive repertoires, especially CD8, possibly memory cells re-expressing CD45RA.

After CD4 positive bead selection, the CD4-negative fraction gave CD8 T cells. The sequenced material came from naive CD4+ T cells from blood. This chain connects TRBV7-6 to TRBJ2-2; 10 bases map to TRBD2. This receptor was obtained from a human donor in good health. The CDR3 region has the DNA TGTGCCAGCAGCTTAGGTCTAGCGGGGGCGAACACCGGGGAGCTGTTTTTT. It yields the protein CASSLGLAGANTGELFF. The complete variable domain, with remaining parts taken from reference TRBV7-6 and TRBJ2-2, reads GAGVSQSPRYKVTKRGQDVALRCDPISGHVSLYWYRQALGQGPEFLTYFNYEAQQDKSGLPNDRFSAERPEGSISTLTIQRTEQRDSAMYRCASSLGLAGANTGELFFGEGSRLTVL.